The source of this T cell receptor beta chain is a study of human T cells and chemical hapten exposure. General study findings and limits: A positive correlation with patch test score was shown by PT1 expanded TCR counts. No alteration of TCRs above 1 in 1000 frequency was seen with DPC sensitization.

Within the library, unique molecular identifiers were attached to each individual cDNA molecule. Under the authors' procedure: Samples held a median of roughly 100,000 TCRs, range about 23,224–750,000. One entry per CDR3 protein results from TCRdb running MiXCR on the RACE reads. TCRdb, rather than the study authors, made the V and J calls. The sample includes tens of thousands of distinct CDR3 sequences, around 9.3% seen only once; the top ten take 13%. Stated time point: patch test 1, 2 weeks after DPC sensitization. Treatment of the sample: therapeutic diphenylcyclopropenone sensitization with weekly scalp DPC. Ten or more counts support this clonotype. Its antigen is not identified. V dropped 2 bases and J dropped 8 bases, with 17 bases sitting between them. Germline V gene sequence: CDR1 MRHNA, CDR2 SNTAGT. The length of the CDR3 is 15 residues.

The source of this sequence is a woman aged 40 to 50 with alopecia areata. Some clones in this sample may be carry-over from other donors' samples. The sequencing used whole blood, collected in connection with sensitization to the hapten diphenylcyclopropenone (DPC). The chain couples TRBV6-4 to TRBJ2-3; D is possibly TRBD2 (7 bases). The CDR3 loop reads CASSDHAGAGSTQYF. The DNA of the CDR3 is TGTGCCAGCAGTGACCATGCGGGGGCCGGATCTACGCAGTATTTT.